Listed below are T cell receptor beta chains from one sample, sequenced in a study of cytotoxic CD8 clonotypes in ibrutinib-treated CLL. Sequenced by immunoSEQ multiplex PCR; TCRdb stores in-frame clones only, minus some. The data contain 27,000 or so clones, over 75% of them singletons. Sequencing used PBMCs, obtained after 24 months of ibrutinib treatment. The receptors were gathered from a human donor with chronic lymphocytic leukemia. The CDR3 runs from the conserved cysteine through the conserved F or W. A D gene is named only where the DNA matches it firmly. Some rows have no size entry. The others give once, few or many, or a class for an expanded clone.

d_gene | abundance | j_gene | v_gene | len | CDR3aa | CDR3nt
TRBD2 | - | TRBJ2-7 | TRBV28 | 15 | CASSPGTSRSYEQYF | TGTGCCAGCAGTCCAGGGACTAGTAGATCCTACGAGCAGTACTTC
- | - | TRBJ1-5 | TRBV7-9 | 14 | CASSLGQLNQPQHF | TGTGCCAGCAGCTTAGGGCAGCTCAATCAGCCCCAGCATTTT
- | - | TRBJ2-6 | TRBV11-2 | 18 | CASSTRTPEGSGANVLTF | TGTGCCAGCAGCACCCGGACGCCGGAAGGCTCTGGGGCCAACGTCCTGACTTTC
TRBD1 | - | TRBJ1-5 | TRBV18 | 15 | CASSPNTGENQPQHF | TGTGCCAGCTCACCTAACACAGGGGAAAATCAGCCCCAGCATTTT
TRBD1 | - | TRBJ2-7 | TRBV5-1 | 18 | CASSLSGQGVASSYEQYF | TGCGCCAGCAGCTTGTCGGGACAGGGGGTGGCAAGCTCCTACGAGCAGTACTTC
TRBD1 | - | TRBJ1-2 | TRBV7-8 | 13 | CASSYGTGVGYTF | TGTGCCAGCAGCTACGGGACAGGGGTCGGCTACACCTTC
- | - | TRBJ2-2 | TRBV30 | 14 | CAWSVQVDTGELFF | TGTGCCTGGAGTGTACAGGTGGACACCGGGGAGCTGTTTTTT
TRBD2 | - | TRBJ2-1 | TRBV18 | 14 | CASSRSGGYNEQFF | TGTGCCAGCTCACGGAGCGGGGGTTACAATGAGCAGTTCTTC
- | - | TRBJ2-3 | TRBV10-1 | 14 | CASSESRGTDTQYF | TGCGCCAGCAGTGAATCGAGGGGCACAGATACGCAGTATTTT
- | - | TRBJ1-2 | TRBV6-5 | 11 | CASRANYGYTF | TGTGCCAGCAGGGCTAACTATGGCTACACCTTC
- | - | TRBJ1-2 | TRBV5-1 | 14 | CASSLGPNDYGYTF | TGCGCCAGCAGCTTGGGTCCAAATGACTATGGCTACACCTTC
- | - | TRBJ2-5 | TRBV5-6 | 16 | CASSLGGHPKEETQYF | TGTGCCAGCAGCTTGGGGGGTCACCCCAAGGAAGAGACCCAGTACTTC
TRBD1 | - | TRBJ2-2 | TRBV4-1 | 17 | CASSQAGRGTGTGELFF | TGCGCCAGCAGCCAAGCCGGACGGGGGACAGGGACCGGGGAGCTGTTTTTT
TRBD2 | - | TRBJ2-3 | TRBV9 | 18 | CASSVGLAGGTSTDTQYF | TGTGCCAGCAGCGTAGGTCTCGCGGGGGGCACTAGCACAGATACGCAGTATTTT
- | once | TRBJ2-5 | TRBV5-1 | 11 | CASSSTETQYF | TGCGCCAGCAGCTCCACAGAGACCCAGTACTTC
- | few | TRBJ2-7 | TRBV7-9 | 15 | CASSLGQGRAYEQYF | TGTGCCAGCAGCTTAGGTCAGGGCAGGGCCTACGAGCAGTACTTC